One T cell receptor (beta chain) is described in this entry. The data derive from a study of blood T cell repertoires in COVID-19. Looking at the study overall: The United States, Italy and Spain provided the acute and convalescent COVID-19 samples. T cells, B-cell-depleted T cells, or PBMCs supplied cDNA or gDNA.

Per the germline V gene, CDR1 is KGHDR and CDR2 is SFDVKD. The CDR3 has 15 residues. The junction had 2 bases not matched to a gene; V was cut back by 3 bases and J by 4 bases. Original processing methods: Amplifying reference gene primers gave estimates of nucleated cell counts. Repertoires were generated with immunoSEQ multiplex PCR, while TCRdb's copy carries only in-frame clones and drops some. That table gives V, J and clone size, and the DNA gave D and trimming. This table has some 150,000 clones, roughly 86% appearing once. Source material: peripheral blood. This receptor was obtained from a human donor in a cohort sampled during active COVID-19. The genes are TRBV24-1 and TRBJ1-2; 12 bases are a match to TRBD1. The CDR3 DNA reads TGTGCCACCAGTGATGGGACAGGGGGCGGCTATGGCTACACCTTC. Its translation is CATSDGTGGGYGYTF.